These 25 T cell receptor beta chains originate from one sample sequenced in a study of cytomegalovirus exposure and HLA in healthy donors. The study ran its PCR with 60 Vbeta and 13 Jbeta primers. Some clones are missing from TCRdb's copy, which holds only in-frame ones; the method was immunoSEQ multiplex PCR. The sample contains 90,000 to 100,000 clones, over 75% of which appear only once. The sample consisted of PBMCs. Source of these receptors: a man aged 18 to 30 in good health and CMV-seronegative.

Turning to this clone: Germline is not matched at one junction end, which may reflect a read error. The same CDR3 can be traced to other DNA sequences in this sample. The rearrangement joins TRBV7-3 to TRBJ1-2; TRBD1 matches 9 bases. This CDR3 has 13 residues. Germline V gene sequence: CDR1 SGHTA, CDR2 FQGTGA. CDR3 sequence (DNA): TGTGCCAGCAGCATCTCGCCTGGACAGGGGTGCACCTTT. Translated: CASSISPGQGCTF.

V and J are TRBV29-1 and TRBJ1-1; 8 nucleotides agree with TRBD1. The J segment lost 6 bases and the V segment lost 4 bases, leaving 7 bases of the junction unmatched. In germline, CDR1 is SQVTM, CDR2 ANQGSEA. The CDR3 has 13 amino acids. This chain's CDR3 is CSVARGRRAEAFF. CDR3 sequence (DNA): TGCAGCGTTGCCAGGGGGCGTAGGGCTGAAGCTTTCTTT.

Worth noting for this clone: At one of its ends the junction is not consistent with the germline gene, which may arise from a read error. V gene TRBV7-9 combines with J gene TRBJ2-7, with 8 bases lining up with TRBD2. Germline assignment: CDR1 SEHNR and CDR2 FQNEAQ (reference sequence). The CDR3 consists of 15 residues. The CDR3 sequence is CSSSLDPAGGDEQYF. The CDR3 DNA reads as TGTTCCAGCAGCTTAGATCCTGCGGGAGGCGACGAGCAGTACTTC. The whole variable domain, filled in from reference TRBV7-9 and TRBJ2-7, reads DTGVSQNPRHKITKRGQNVTFRCDPISEHNRLYWYRQTLGQGPEFLTYFQNEAQLEKSRLLSDRFSAERPKGSFSTLEIQRTEQGDSAMYLCSSSLDPAGGDEQYFGPGTRLTVT.

V usage is TRBV7-3 and J usage is TRBJ1-2; TRBD1 matches at 8 bases. In germline, CDR1 is SGHTA, CDR2 FQGTGA. The CDR3 totals 16 residues. V dropped 2 bases and J dropped 5; count of bases not matched to a gene: 10. CDR3 nucleotides: TGTGCCAGCAGCTTAGGGACAGGCCGGACTAGATATGGCTACACCTTC. Translated, it gives CASSLGTGRTRYGYTF.

The chain couples TRBV13 to TRBJ2-1, with D maybe TRBD1 (6 bases). This CDR3 comprises 18 residues. The V end was cut by 0 bases, the J end by 0 bases, with 15 bases between. Germline V gene sequence: CDR1 PRHDT, CDR2 FYEKMQ (reference sequence). CDR3: CASSLGAVTGSSYNEQFF. As DNA, the CDR3 is TGTGCCAGCAGCTTAGGGGCGGTAACAGGGAGCTCCTACAATGAGCAGTTCTTC.

V is TRBV19 and J is TRBJ1-4, with 8 bases matching TRBD1. The junction had 4 bases not matched to a gene; V was cut back by 6 bases and J by 4 bases. Germline loops: CDR1 LNHDA, CDR2 SQIVND (reference sequence). This CDR3 contains 14 residues. For the CDR3, the DNA is TGTGCCAGTAGCTGGACAGGGAGTAATGAAAAACTGTTTTTT. Its translation is CASSWTGSNEKLFF.

The DNA for the CDR3 is TGTGCCAGCAGTGAATTTGAGAAGAGGGCTGGAAACACCATATATTTT. Translation: CASSEFEKRAGNTIYF. The genes are TRBV25-1 and TRBJ1-3, with no clear D. CDR1 and CDR2 from the germline V gene are MGHDK and SYGVNS. The CDR3 covers 16 residues. The V and J ends lost 1 base and 2 bases respectively, with 12 bases between them.

J is TRBJ1-2 and V is TRBV7-9; maybe TRBD1 (5 bases). V was pared by 2 bases and J by 2 bases, with 9 bases between. Germline CDR1 reads SEHNR; CDR2 reads FQNEAQ (reference sequence). The CDR3 loop spans 14 amino acids. Here the CDR3 DNA reads TGTGCCAGCAGCTTAACGGAGGGGAACTATGGCTACACCTTC. This codes for CASSLTEGNYGYTF.

This clone was seen only a few times. The V call is TRBV5-8, the J call TRBJ2-3; TRBD1 aligns across 7 bases. The junction had 6 bases not matched to a gene; V was cut back by 3 bases and J by 2 bases. This CDR3 has 15 residues. Germline lookup yields CDR1 SGHTS and CDR2 YDEGEE. The CDR3 nucleotides read TGTGCCAGCAGCTCCCGACAGGGCTTCACAGATACGCAGTATTTT. Amino acids: CASSSRQGFTDTQYF.

The chain couples TRBV2 to TRBJ2-2; 7 bases are shared with TRBD2. The CDR3 runs 18 residues. CDR1 is SNHLY, CDR2 FYNNEI, per germline. Trimming at V came to 6 bases and at J to 3 bases, leaving 16 bases not matched to a gene. CDR3 nucleotides: TGTGCCAGCAGCATTACCGATGAGGACCGGGAGGACACCGGGGAGCTGTTTTTT. The encoded protein is CASSITDEDREDTGELFF.

The rearrangement joins TRBV19 to TRBJ2-7; 12 positions match TRBD2. There are 14 residues in the CDR3. CDR1 LNHDA and CDR2 SQIVND come from the germline V gene (reference sequence). V lost 2 bases to trimming and J lost 12 bases; unmatched junction nucleotides: 8. CDR3 amino acids: CASSIRLAGEEVYF. The CDR3 DNA reads TGTGCCAGTAGTATACGACTAGCGGGGGAGGAAGTGTACTTC.

The V call is TRBV9, the J call TRBJ2-1, with 13 bases that match TRBD2. Germline V gene data show CDR1 as SGDLS and CDR2 as YYNGEE. V was pared by 3 bases and J by 4 bases, with 7 bases of the junction left unmatched. The CDR3 has 17 residues. This chain's CDR3 is CASSGTSGGARYNEQFF. CDR3 nucleotides: TGTGCCAGCAGCGGAACTAGCGGGGGGGCGCGGTACAATGAGCAGTTCTTC.

The gene calls are TRBV6-5 and TRBJ1-4, with 7 bases matching TRBD1. V shed 8 bases, J shed 5 bases, and the junction held 11 bases outside the gene matches. The CDR3 spans 15 residues. CDR1 and CDR2 (germline): MNHEY, SVGAGI. The CDR3 here is CASSLLTGRNEKLFF. In DNA, the CDR3 is TGTGCCAGCTCCTTATTGACAGGGCGGAATGAAAAACTGTTTTTT.

The V call is TRBV6-1, the J call TRBJ1-2; D gene uncertain. The ends were cut back, 2 bases at V and 7 bases at J, with 11 bases in the middle. The CDR3 runs to 13 residues. Germline values: CDR1 MNHNS, CDR2 SASEGT. CDR3 protein: CASSESGSFGYTF. CDR3 nucleotides: TGTGCCAGCAGTGAAAGTGGCAGTTTTGGCTACACCTTC.

DNA for the CDR3: TGTGCCAGCAGCTTTAGCAACGAGCAGTACTTC. This codes for CASSFSNEQYF. The chain has TRBV5-6 and TRBJ2-7; D is undetermined. Germline V lookup: CDR1 SGHDT, CDR2 YYEEEE. CDR3 length: 11 residues. The V gene lost 2 bases and the J gene lost 5 bases, with 5 bases spanning the gap.

The rearrangement uses TRBV27 and TRBJ2-7; 7 bases are shared with TRBD2. Per germline, CDR1 MNHEY and CDR2 SMNVEV (reference sequence). This CDR3 spans 15 amino acids. V was clipped by 5 bases and J by 3 bases; unmatched bases: 10. CDR3 coding DNA: TGTGCCAGCAGTACCCGTGGCGGGGGAAGCTACGAGCAGTACTTC. Translating it yields CASSTRGGGSYEQYF.

CDR3 sequence reads: CASSIVQGTDTQYF. CDR3 DNA: TGCGCCAGCAGTATCGTACAGGGCACAGATACGCAGTATTTT. The chain joins TRBV5-1 to TRBJ2-3, with D perhaps matching TRBD1 (5 bases). The CDR3 extends over 14 amino acids. V shed 5 bases and J shed 1 base, with 11 bases lying between them. Germline CDR1 reads SGHRS; CDR2 reads YFSETQ.

This clone showed up just once. CDR3 residues: CASSFGDSGQPQHF. The CDR3 DNA sequence: TGCGCCAGCAGCTTTGGTGACAGTGGTCAGCCCCAGCATTTT. V and J are TRBV5-1 and TRBJ1-5; D possibly corresponds to TRBD1 (5 bases). Germline V lookup: CDR1 SGHRS, CDR2 YFSETQ. This CDR3 comprises 14 residues. Between the trimmed V and J ends, which lost 2 bases and 6 bases, there was a span of 12 bases.

The rearrangement joins TRBV9 to TRBJ1-2; no clear D. The V gene's germline CDR1 is SGDLS and CDR2 YYNGEE. With 0 bases removed from V and 2 bases from J, the gap between germline ends came to 5 bases. CDR3 size: 13 residues. CDR3 loop: CASSVALNYGYTF. The CDR3 DNA reads as TGTGCCAGCAGCGTAGCACTGAACTATGGCTACACCTTC.

This chain uses TRBV18 with TRBJ2-2; D not resolved. The CDR3 runs to 15 residues. Germline V lookup: CDR1 KGHSH, CDR2 LQKENI. V was clipped by 0 bases and J by 5 bases, with 10 bases between them. CDR3 region: CASSPPSWATGELFF. In DNA, the CDR3 is TGTGCCAGCTCACCACCGTCGTGGGCAACCGGGGAGCTGTTTTTT.

This clone came up once. The chain uses TRBV27 and TRBJ1-6, with a tentative D call TRBD1 (5 bases). The ends were cut back, 3 bases at V and 8 bases at J, with 11 bases in the middle. The CDR3 has 14 amino acids. Per the germline V gene, CDR1 is MNHEY and CDR2 is SMNVEV (reference sequence). The CDR3 sequence: CASSFITGDSPLHF. DNA of the CDR3: TGTGCCAGCAGTTTTATAACAGGTGATTCACCCCTCCACTTT.

The V and J genes are TRBV4-2 and TRBJ2-5; TRBD2 matches at 10 bases. The V gene's germline CDR1 is LGHNA and CDR2 YNFKEQ. CDR3 size: 17 residues. V lost 5 bases, J lost 0 bases, and 9 bases stayed unmatched. CDR3 protein: CASSEGVSGGYQETQYF. The CDR3 DNA is TGTGCCAGCAGCGAAGGGGTTAGCGGGGGGTACCAAGAGACCCAGTACTTC.

The gene calls are TRBV14 and TRBJ2-5, with D perhaps matching TRBD1 (6 bases). The V end lost 1 base, the J end lost 2 bases, and 14 bases lay between the germline ends. Germline V gene data show CDR1 as SGHDN and CDR2 as FVKESK. The CDR3 totals 16 residues. The chain's CDR3 is CASSQGQGQNQETQYF. CDR3 bases: TGTGCCAGCAGCCAAGGTCAAGGACAGAATCAAGAGACCCAGTACTTC. The full variable domain, rest sourced from reference TRBV14 and TRBJ2-5, is EAGVTQFPSHSVIEKGQTVTLRCDPISGHDNLYWYRRVMGKEIKFLLHFVKESKQDESGMPNNRFLAERTGGTYSTLKVQPAELEDSGVYFCASSQGQGQNQETQYFGPGTRLLVL.

CDR3 sequence: CASSQAQGQQETQYF. In DNA, the CDR3 is TGTGCCAGCAGCCAAGCACAGGGGCAGCAAGAGACCCAGTACTTC. The genes are TRBV4-2 and TRBJ2-5; 7 bases align to TRBD1. The germline gives CDR1 LGHNA, CDR2 YNFKEQ. The trim removed 1 base at V and 2 bases at J, leaving 4 bases unmatched. The CDR3 contains 15 residues.

The rearrangement links TRBV2 to TRBJ2-5; possibly TRBD2 for D (5 bases). V lost 1 base and J lost 14, with 14 bases in between. The CDR3 is made up of 12 amino acids. Germline V lookup: CDR1 SNHLY, CDR2 FYNNEI. The CDR3: CASSEDGGRTYF. CDR3 sequence (DNA): TGTGCCAGCAGTGAAGATGGAGGCCGAACCTACTTC.